Included here is one TCR beta chain sequence, with context. Its antigen is unidentified. These data belong to a study of CD4 T cells in relation to SARS-CoV-2 and coronaviruses. Background on the study: TCR beta CDR3s were sequenced after roughly 10-day antigen culture of PBMCs. General study points: Compared with monoreactive clones, crossreactive clones showed significantly weaker SARS-CoV-2 expansion.

The length of the CDR3 is 12 residues. Trimming pared 7 bases from V and 5 bases from J, leaving 11 bases between. Germline CDR1 is MNHEY and CDR2 is SVGAGI. Clones were read by immunoSEQ multiplex PCR, and TCRdb kept only the in-frame ones, dropping some. The sample consists of about 39,000 clones, over 75% of them appearing once. Sequencing was performed on memory CD4+ T cells from PBMCs, cultured in vitro. This receptor was taken from an adult with COVID-19. The chain couples TRBV6-5 to TRBJ2-5; D call uncertain. DNA for the CDR3: TGTGCCAGCAAGTTGTCTGACGAGACCCAGTACTTC. Amino acid sequence: CASKLSDETQYF.